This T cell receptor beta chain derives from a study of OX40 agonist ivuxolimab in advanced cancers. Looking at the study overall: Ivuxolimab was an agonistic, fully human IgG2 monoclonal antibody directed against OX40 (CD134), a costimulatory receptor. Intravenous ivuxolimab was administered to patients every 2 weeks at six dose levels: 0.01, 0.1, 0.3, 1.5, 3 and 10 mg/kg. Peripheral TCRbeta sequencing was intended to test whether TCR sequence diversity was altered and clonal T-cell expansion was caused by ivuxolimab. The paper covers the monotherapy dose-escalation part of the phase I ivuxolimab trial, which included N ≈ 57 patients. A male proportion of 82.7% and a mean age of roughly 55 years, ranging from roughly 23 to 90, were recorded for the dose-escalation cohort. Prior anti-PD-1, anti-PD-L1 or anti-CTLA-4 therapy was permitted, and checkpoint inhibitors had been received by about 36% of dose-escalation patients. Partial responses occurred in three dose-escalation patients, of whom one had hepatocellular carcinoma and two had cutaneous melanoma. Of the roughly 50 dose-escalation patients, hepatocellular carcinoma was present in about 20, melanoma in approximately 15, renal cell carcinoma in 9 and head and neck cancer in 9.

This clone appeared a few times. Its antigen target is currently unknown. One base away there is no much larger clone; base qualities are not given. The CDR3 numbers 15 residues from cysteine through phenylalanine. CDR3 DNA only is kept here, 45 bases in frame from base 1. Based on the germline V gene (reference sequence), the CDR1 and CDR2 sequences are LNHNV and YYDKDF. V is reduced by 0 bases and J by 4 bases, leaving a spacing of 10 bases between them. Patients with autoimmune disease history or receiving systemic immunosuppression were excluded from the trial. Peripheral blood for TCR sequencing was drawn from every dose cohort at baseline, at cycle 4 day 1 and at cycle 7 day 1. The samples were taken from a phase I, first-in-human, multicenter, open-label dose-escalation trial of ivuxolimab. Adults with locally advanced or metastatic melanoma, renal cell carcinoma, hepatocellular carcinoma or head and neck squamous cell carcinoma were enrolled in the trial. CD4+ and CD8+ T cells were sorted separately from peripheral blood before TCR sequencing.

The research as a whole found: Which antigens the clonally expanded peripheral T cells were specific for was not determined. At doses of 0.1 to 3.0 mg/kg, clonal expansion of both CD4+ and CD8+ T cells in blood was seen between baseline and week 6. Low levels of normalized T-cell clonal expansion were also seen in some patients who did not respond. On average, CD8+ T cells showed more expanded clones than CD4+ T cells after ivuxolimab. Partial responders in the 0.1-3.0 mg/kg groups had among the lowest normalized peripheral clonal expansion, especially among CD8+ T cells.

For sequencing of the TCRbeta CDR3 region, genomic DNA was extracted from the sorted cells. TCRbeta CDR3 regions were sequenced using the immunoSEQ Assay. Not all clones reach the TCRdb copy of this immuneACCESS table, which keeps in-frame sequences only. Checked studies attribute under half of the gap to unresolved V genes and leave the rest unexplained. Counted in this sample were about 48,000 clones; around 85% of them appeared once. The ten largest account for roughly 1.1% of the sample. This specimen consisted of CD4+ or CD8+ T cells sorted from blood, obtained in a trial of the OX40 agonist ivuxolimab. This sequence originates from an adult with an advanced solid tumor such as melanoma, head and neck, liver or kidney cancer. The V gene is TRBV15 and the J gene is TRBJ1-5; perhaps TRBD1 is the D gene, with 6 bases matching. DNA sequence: TGTGCCACCAGCAGAGATGCCAGGGGTAATCAGCCCCAGCATTTT. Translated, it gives CATSRDARGNQPQHF.